This paragraph covers one T cell receptor beta chain sequence. This sample is drawn from a study of radiotherapy plus CTLA-4 blockade in lung cancer. Measured with immunoSEQ multiplex PCR; TCRdb has only the in-frame clones, and not every one. The repertoire has 35,000 to 40,000 clones, 70% to 90% of them found once; the top ten carry approximately 23%. The CDR3 has 15 amino acids. Looked up from germline, CDR1 is SGDLS and CDR2 is YYNGEE. Trimming removed 2 bases at V and 8 bases at J, with 14 bases between. Sequencing was performed on peripheral blood, taken from a patient treated with radiotherapy plus ipilimumab. J is TRBJ1-6 and V is TRBV9; TRBD1 might be the D (5 bases). This sequence originates from a human donor with non-small cell lung cancer whose response to radiotherapy plus ipilimumab could not be evaluated. DNA of the CDR3: TGTGCCAGCAGCGTTTCGGGGGGAAGGCATTCACCCCTCCACTTT. Its protein is CASSVSGGRHSPLHF.